This T cell receptor beta chain appears in the sequencing data of a study of blood T cell repertoires in COVID-19. About the research overall: Samples came from the United States, Italy and Spain, spanning acute and convalescent COVID-19. PBMCs, B-cell-depleted T cells, or T cells were the source of the cDNA or gDNA that made up the material.

Authors' data handling: Amplification from reference gene primers served as the basis for estimated nucleated cell counts. Profiling relied on immunoSEQ multiplex PCR, and the TCRdb table lists in-frame clones only, not all of them. The V and J calls and the clone size are those of that table, but D and trimming were determined from the DNA. In the table there are 50,000 to 75,000 clones, 91% of which are singletons. This clone was counted a few times. The sequenced material came from peripheral blood. This receptor was identified in a human donor in a cohort sampled during active COVID-19.

CDR3 amino acids: CASSSDRREKLFF. CDR3 nucleotides: TGTGCCAGCAGCTCGGACAGGAGGGAAAAACTGTTTTTT. V usage is TRBV5-8 and J usage is TRBJ1-4; the match to TRBD1 covers 7 bases. Germline CDR1 is SGHTS and CDR2 is YDEGEE. V gave up 3 bases and J gave up 8 bases; unmatched junction bases: 4. The CDR3 contains 13 residues.